This is a list of T cell receptor beta chains from one sample in a study of T-cell memory formation after mild COVID-19. From the 5' RACE reads, TCRdb called clonotypes with MiXCR, one entry per CDR3 protein. In the table there are under 400,000 distinct CDR3 sequences, over 25% of which are singletons. The sequenced material came from PBMCs or a T cell subset sorted from them (not recorded which). The receptors stem from an adult woman who had mild COVID-19 (a few samples of this study predate the infection). Cell type and time point are not known. Each CDR3 is given with its conserved first and last residue. The D gene is left open where the match is weak. For some rows the clone size is stated as once, few or many, or as a class when expanded; others skip it.

v_call	j_call	d_call	clone_size	cdr3_aa	cdr3_nt
TRBV10-2	TRBJ1-6	-	-	CASKNTDRLSPLHF	TGCGCCAGCAAAAACACGGATAGGTTGTCACCCCTCCACTTT
TRBV2	TRBJ2-5	TRBD2	-	CASSELGLAQETQYF	TGTGCCAGCAGTGAATTGGGACTAGCACAAGAGACCCAGTACTTC
TRBV7-2	TRBJ1-4	-	few	CASSRLGRVNEKLFF	TGTGCCAGCAGCCGTCTTGGACGGGTGAATGAAAAACTGTTTTTT
TRBV11-2	TRBJ1-2	-	few	CASSLGLRSNYGYTF	TGTGCCAGCAGCTTAGGACTCAGATCTAACTATGGCTACACCTTC
TRBV29-1	TRBJ2-5	TRBD1	few	CSVAWDSQETQYF	TGCAGCGTCGCCTGGGACAGCCAAGAGACCCAGTACTTC
TRBV7-3	TRBJ2-6	-	-	CASGNSGANVLTF	TGTGCCAGCGGCAACTCTGGGGCCAACGTCCTGACTTTC
TRBV12-3/TRBV12-4	TRBJ2-3	-	-	CASADGATDTQYF	TGTGCCAGCGCCGATGGAGCCACAGATACGCAGTATTTT
TRBV24-1	TRBJ1-5	-	-	CATSDSRGPQHF	TGTGCCACCAGTGATTCCCGTGGGCCCCAGCATTTT
TRBV24-1	TRBJ2-1	TRBD2	few	CATSPGGAGNNEQFF	TGTGCCACCAGTCCGGGGGGAGCAGGAAACAATGAGCAGTTCTTC
TRBV12-3/TRBV12-4	TRBJ2-3	TRBD2	few	CASRGTSETDTQYF	TGTGCCAGCAGAGGGACTAGCGAGACAGATACGCAGTATTTT